These 20 T cell receptor beta chains were all obtained from the same sample, sequenced in a study of STAT5B mutations in CD4+ large granular lymphocyte leukemia. The repertoire was sequenced with immunoSEQ multiplex PCR; TCRdb's copy has only in-frame clones and lacks some. The data contain about 32,000 clones, 78% of them singletons. The sequenced sample consisted of CD4+ T cells from blood buffy coats. These receptors were taken from a human donor in good health.

The V and J genes are TRBV15 and TRBJ2-7, with TRBD1 as a possible D gene (6 bases). Trimming removed 1 base at V and 0 bases at J, with 10 bases between. The CDR3 is made up of 15 amino acids. CDR1 is LNHNV, CDR2 YYDKDF, per germline (reference sequence). The CDR3 loop reads CATSRGTDFSYEQYF. The CDR3 DNA reads as TGTGCCACCAGCAGAGGGACAGACTTCTCCTACGAGCAGTACTTC.

This rearrangement joins TRBV19 to TRBJ2-1; D is ambiguous. V lost 5 bases and J 8 bases, leaving 19 bases between the germline ends. The CDR3 consists of 15 residues. Germline-derived CDR1 and CDR2 are LNHDA and SQIVND (reference sequence). CDR3 loop: CASSPELQGSDEQFF. CDR3 coding DNA: TGTGCCAGTAGTCCCGAACTCCAAGGAAGCGATGAGCAGTTCTTC.

Worth noting for this clone: The identical CDR3 is also encoded by other nucleotide sequences in the sample. The chain carries TRBV18 and TRBJ2-5; 7 bases are a match to TRBD1. Trimming removed 6 bases from V and 0 bases from J; junction bases left unmatched: 4. The CDR3 has 14 residues. Looked up from germline, CDR1 is KGHSH and CDR2 is LQKENI. Here the CDR3 reads CASSPGTDQETQYF. CDR3 nucleotide sequence: TGTGCCAGCTCCCCCGGGACAGACCAAGAGACCCAGTACTTC.

This chain joins TRBV5-4 and TRBJ1-4, with 10 bases identical to TRBD1. CDR3 size: 18 residues. Losses at the gene ends were 0 bases for V and 7 bases for J; bases not matched to a gene: 12. Germline loops: CDR1 SGHNT, CDR2 YYREEE (reference sequence). For the CDR3, the DNA is TGTGCCAGCAGCTTGGGACAGGGGGCTTCAATCGGGGTTGAAAAACTGTTTTTT. Its protein product is CASSLGQGASIGVEKLFF.

CDR3 region: CASSLRDRVTGELFF. CDR3 sequence (DNA): TGTGCCAGCAGCCTCCGGGACAGGGTCACCGGGGAGCTGTTTTTT. The chain uses TRBV7-9 and TRBJ2-2; 9 nucleotides agree with TRBD1. Germline-derived CDR1 and CDR2 are SEHNR and FQNEAQ (reference sequence). This CDR3 region has 15 residues. Trimming took 5 bases from V and 4 from J; bases not matched to a gene: 5. The full variable domain, in which reference TRBV7-9 and TRBJ2-2 provide the parts outside the CDR3, is DTGVSQNPRHKITKRGQNVTFRCDPISEHNRLYWYRQTLGQGPEFLTYFQNEAQLEKSRLLSDRFSAERPKGSFSTLEIQRTEQGDSAMYLCASSLRDRVTGELFFGEGSRLTVL.

The V call is TRBV15, the J call TRBJ1-1; weak D call: TRBD1 (5 bases). Germline CDR1 is LNHNV and CDR2 is YYDKDF (reference sequence). This CDR3 is built from 15 residues. V was pared by 0 bases and J by 0 bases, with 8 bases between. In DNA form, the CDR3 reads TGTGCCACCAGCAGAGAAACAGGAATGAACACTGAAGCTTTCTTT. As protein: CATSRETGMNTEAFF.

The CDR3 nucleotides read TGTGCCAGCCTCCCCCTCAGGGGGAGGACTTACGAGCAGTACTTC. It encodes CASLPLRGRTYEQYF. The chain employs TRBV28 and TRBJ2-7; D is possibly TRBD1 (7 bases). V lost 8 bases and J lost 4, with 21 bases in between. This CDR3 region has 15 residues. Germline-derived CDR1 and CDR2 are MDHEN and SYDVKM.

The chain couples TRBV7-2 to TRBJ2-5; possibly TRBD1 for D (5 bases). V gave up 7 bases and J gave up 0 bases, with 15 bases separating them. The CDR3 length is 15 residues. CDR1 SGHTA and CDR2 FQGNSA come from the germline V gene. The CDR3 sequence is CASNKEKGYQETQYF. DNA of the CDR3: TGTGCCAGCAACAAGGAAAAGGGGTACCAAGAGACCCAGTACTTC.

The sample holds a few counts of this clone. The chain joins TRBV7-9 to TRBJ2-6; D is possibly TRBD1 (6 bases). CDR1 SEHNR and CDR2 FQNEAQ come from the germline V gene (reference sequence). CDR3 length: 18 residues. Trimming removed 10 bases from V and 4 bases from J, with 26 bases in between. Here the CDR3 DNA reads TGTGCCAACTCCCCCTCTGGGACACGGGATAGGGGGGCCAACGTCCTGACTTTC. Protein: CANSPSGTRDRGANVLTF.

The chain uses TRBV2 and TRBJ2-7, with D possibly matching TRBD2 (6 bases). Germline values: CDR1 SNHLY, CDR2 FYNNEI. The ends were cut back, 7 bases at V and 2 bases at J, with 15 bases in the middle. CDR3 size: 14 residues. In nucleotides, the CDR3 is TGTGCCAGCAAGGGTGGGCGGGGCCCCTACGAGCAGTACTTC. This gives the protein CASKGGRGPYEQYF.

This clone was detected only a few times. V usage is TRBV7-9 and J usage is TRBJ1-2; 10 bases match TRBD1. Per the germline V gene, CDR1 is SEHNR and CDR2 is FQNEAQ (reference sequence). The trim removed 4 bases at V and 1 base at J, leaving 3 bases unmatched. The CDR3 consists of 15 residues. This CDR3 reads CASSSDRGRNYGYTF. CDR3 nucleotides: TGTGCCAGCAGCTCAGACAGGGGGCGTAACTATGGCTACACCTTC.

The chain links TRBV6-6 to TRBJ2-7; 7 bases are a match to TRBD2. V gave up 0 bases and J gave up 0 bases; unmatched junction bases: 2. This CDR3 comprises 15 residues. Germline V gives CDR1 MNHNY, CDR2 SVGAGI (reference sequence). CDR3 coding DNA: TGTGCCAGCAGTTACTCGGGACTAAACTCCTACGAGCAGTACTTC. It translates to CASSYSGLNSYEQYF.

The chain combines TRBV2 with TRBJ2-5, with TRBD1 matching 8 bases. Looked up from germline, CDR1 is SNHLY and CDR2 is FYNNEI. The CDR3 is made up of 13 amino acids. V dropped 2 bases and J dropped 5; count of bases not matched to a gene: 1. The CDR3 spells CASSEQGAETQYF. DNA for the CDR3: TGTGCCAGCAGTGAACAGGGGGCTGAGACCCAGTACTTC.

This sequence joins TRBV27 and TRBJ1-2, with 10 bases that match TRBD1. The V gene's germline CDR1 is MNHEY and CDR2 SMNVEV (reference sequence). The ends lost 5 bases at V and 6 bases at J; junction bases unmatched: 6. CDR3 length equals 14 residues. The CDR3 region is CASSNPGTGDGYTF. The CDR3 DNA reads TGTGCCAGCAGTAATCCCGGGACAGGGGATGGCTACACCTTC.

The rearrangement links TRBV27 to TRBJ1-2; 7 bases are shared with TRBD1. Germline V CDR1 and CDR2: MNHEY, SMNVEV (reference sequence). The CDR3 length is 14 residues. V lost 7 bases to trimming and J lost 0 bases; unmatched junction nucleotides: 5. CDR3 region: CASTPRGPNYGYTF. DNA for the CDR3: TGTGCCAGCACGCCGAGGGGGCCTAACTATGGCTACACCTTC.

There are a few counts of this clone. This sequence joins TRBV7-9 and TRBJ1-2; D uncertain. The V end was cut by 1 base, the J end by 8 bases, with 14 bases between. Germline V lookup: CDR1 SEHNR, CDR2 FQNEAQ (reference sequence). The CDR3 loop spans 14 amino acids. Here the CDR3 reads CASSLDSISNGYTF. The CDR3 DNA reads TGTGCCAGCAGCTTAGATAGCATTTCGAACGGCTACACCTTC.

The J gene is TRBJ2-7, the V gene TRBV6-5, with D uncertain. The CDR3 consists of 15 residues. Germline loops: CDR1 MNHEY, CDR2 SVGAGI. V lost 0 bases and J 4 bases, leaving 13 bases between the germline ends. The CDR3, as DNA: TGTGCCAGCAGTTACTCTGCAGTCACGGGTTACGAGCAGTACTTC. This codes for CASSYSAVTGYEQYF.

The chain couples TRBV7-9 to TRBJ2-1; D gene ambiguous. Germline CDR1 reads SEHNR; CDR2 reads FQNEAQ (reference sequence). The germline V and J ends were trimmed by 5 bases and 4 bases, with 12 bases remaining between them. The CDR3 contains 14 residues. CDR3 in DNA: TGTGCCAGCAGCCACTACGATGGTTACAATGAGCAGTTCTTC. Translating it yields CASSHYDGYNEQFF.

The rearrangement links TRBV7-9 to TRBJ2-1; TRBD2 aligns across 14 bases. J was trimmed by 8 bases and V by 1 base; bases with no gene match: 1. This CDR3 is built from 15 residues. The germline CDR1 and CDR2 sequences are SEHNR and FQNEAQ (reference sequence). CDR3 sequence: CASSLVGLAGDEQFF. The DNA of the CDR3 is TGTGCCAGCAGCTTAGTGGGACTAGCGGGAGATGAGCAGTTCTTC.

The chain uses TRBV7-2 and TRBJ1-2; the D gene is possibly TRBD1 (6 bases). CDR1 and CDR2 from the germline V gene are SGHTA and FQGNSA. The CDR3 is 16 amino acids. Trimming cost V 4 bases and J 0 bases, with 15 bases left between them. The CDR3 here is CASSYPGTQANYGYTF. The DNA for the CDR3 is TGTGCCAGCAGCTATCCCGGGACACAGGCTAACTATGGCTACACCTTC.